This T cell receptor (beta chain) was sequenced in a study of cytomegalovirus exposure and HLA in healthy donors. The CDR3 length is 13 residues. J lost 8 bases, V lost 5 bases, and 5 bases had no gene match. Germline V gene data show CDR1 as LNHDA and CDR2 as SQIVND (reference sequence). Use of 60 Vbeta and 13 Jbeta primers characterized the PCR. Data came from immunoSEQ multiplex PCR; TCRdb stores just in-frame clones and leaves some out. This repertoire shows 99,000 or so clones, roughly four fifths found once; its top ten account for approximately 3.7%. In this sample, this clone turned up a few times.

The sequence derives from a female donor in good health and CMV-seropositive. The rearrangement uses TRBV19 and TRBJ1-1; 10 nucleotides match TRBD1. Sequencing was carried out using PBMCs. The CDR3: CASSGTGVTEAFF. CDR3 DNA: TGTGCCAGTAGTGGGACAGGGGTAACAGAAGCTTTCTTT.